The rows below give T cell receptor beta chains drawn from one sample of a study of chemoradiotherapy in HPV16-positive cancers. Assay: immunoSEQ multiplex PCR; the TCRdb copy retains only in-frame clones and omits some. The sample has about 68,000 clones; 85% to 90% are singletons. This specimen was blood, taken from a patient who underwent chemoradiotherapy. These receptors were obtained from a human donor with HPV-associated anogenital cancer. The CDR3 runs from the conserved cysteine through the conserved F or W. Clone size is not always given. Where it is, it says once, few, many or a class for expanded clones.

>TRBJ2-2|TRBV9|few
CASSVRRDRGDTGELFF
>TRBJ1-5|TRBV28|-
CASSLFKGAGRDQPQHF
>TRBJ2-5|TRBV19|-
CASSTPNAGSIETQYF
>TRBJ1-5|TRBV2|-
CASKNRKISNQPQHF
>TRBJ1-4|TRBV2|-
CASSEGVSRPEKLFF
>TRBJ1-5|TRBV19|once
CASSRGQPDYQPQHF
>TRBJ1-4|TRBV5-6|-
CASSVDVILFF
>TRBJ2-3|TRBV11-1|-
CASSASTDTQYF
>TRBJ2-7|TRBV10-3|-
CATSQGNFNEQCF
>TRBJ1-6|TRBV28|-
CASSPGRYNSPLHF
>TRBJ1-3|TRBV19|-
CASNKEGANGNTIYF
>TRBJ1-2|TRBV20-1|few
CSAAVGDGYTF
>TRBJ1-5|TRBV5-6|-
CASSLGTGRGGQPQHF
>TRBJ1-1|TRBV6-6|-
CASRLRDRLNTEAFF
>TRBJ1-2|TRBV2|-
CASSESPPGNYGYTF
>TRBJ1-1|TRBV13|once
CASSPAWGLDTEAFF
>TRBJ2-5|TRBV5-6|-
CASSLGLRASETQYF
>TRBJ2-4|TRBV6-1|-
CASSDGPGQGAVRNIQYF
>TRBJ2-7|TRBV19|-
CASSIDLRTAYEQYF
>TRBJ1-2|TRBV15|-
CATSRTLGSDGYTF
>TRBJ1-1|TRBV6-1|few
CASGQGNTEAFF
>TRBJ2-5|TRBV5-1|-
CASSFGAEETQYF
>TRBJ1-2|TRBV2|few
CASRELGSANYGYTF
>TRBJ1-5|TRBV5-1|-
CASSSGEGQPQHF
>TRBJ1-2|TRBV6-1|-
CASSLTGVYGYTF
>TRBJ2-2|TRBV7-8|-
CASSLAGAGPWAGELFF
>TRBJ2-2|TRBV12-5|-
CASGLVISNTGELFF
>TRBJ2-5|TRBV18|-
CASSPVLAGVGQETQYF
>TRBJ2-6|TRBV27|-
CASSRDSPSGANVLTF
>TRBJ2-5|TRBV29-1|-
CSLRTGGETQYF
>TRBJ1-2|TRBV19|-
CASSIDAGYTF
>TRBJ2-7|TRBV2|-
CASSYFRGGIYEQYF
>TRBJ2-3|TRBV9|-
CASSVGGPGDTQYF
>TRBJ2-7|TRBV30|-
CAWRSRRLTRREQYF
>TRBJ1-1|TRBV15|-
CATKPHPAGGEEAFF
>TRBJ2-1|TRBV10-3|-
CAISESAGGGQFF
>TRBJ1-6|TRBV11-3|-
CASSSTVDLSWGPLHF
>TRBJ2-7|TRBV10-3|-
CAISDKGPPNEQYF
>TRBJ1-1|TRBV6-1|-
CASSEVDRNTEAFF
>TRBJ1-6|TRBV6-5|-
CASSYGDSALHF
>TRBJ2-1|TRBV11-2|-
CASSFLIAGGGGGEQFF
>TRBJ2-1|TRBV28|once
CASRSYRVEQFF
>TRBJ1-2|TRBV20-1|-
CSAPNYGYTF
>TRBJ1-1|TRBV2|-
CASSDGLPPEAFF
>TRBJ1-5|TRBV30|-
CAWSAGQGDQPQHF
>TRBJ2-2|TRBV27|-
CASTTSGRTPGELFF
>TRBJ2-2|TRBV10-3|-
CAIKGEPTSGSRYGELFF
>TRBJ1-1|TRBV4-2|-
CASSQDPGRGTEAFF
>TRBJ2-3|TRBV5-1|once
CASSDSSVQITTDTQYF
>TRBJ2-1|TRBV10-2|-
CASSIVVGGLSLDHNEQFF
>TRBJ2-1|TRBV7-8|-
CASSPRGVAGRVSSYNEQFF
>TRBJ2-5|TRBV5-5|-
CASSYTLREETQYF
>TRBJ2-5|TRBV15|-
CATSRDRWETQYF
>TRBJ1-4|TRBV19|-
CASSTRGRGATNEKLFF
>TRBJ1-1|TRBV28|-
CASSRTGKGSRAFF
>TRBJ2-4|TRBV5-6|-
CASSLSGANIQYF
>TRBJ2-6|TRBV2|-
CASNLGGNVLTF
>TRBJ2-2|TRBV15|once
CAATSGRAAGELFF
>TRBJ2-5|TRBV10-1|-
CASSVTGDRATQETQYF